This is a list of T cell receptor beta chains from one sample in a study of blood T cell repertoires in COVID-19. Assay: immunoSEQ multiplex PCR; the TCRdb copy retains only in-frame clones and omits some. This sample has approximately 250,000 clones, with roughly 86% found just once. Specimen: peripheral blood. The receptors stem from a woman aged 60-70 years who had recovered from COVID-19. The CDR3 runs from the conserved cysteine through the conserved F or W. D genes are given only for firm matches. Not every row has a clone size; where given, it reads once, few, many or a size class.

CASSLKLAGNNEQFF,TGTGCCAGCAGCTTAAAGTTAGCGGGGAACAATGAGCAGTTCTTC,TRBD2,TRBV11-2,-,TRBJ2-1
CASSLPGYGYTF,TGTGCCAGCAGTTTACCCGGCTATGGCTACACCTTC,-,TRBV12-3/TRBV12-4,-,TRBJ1-2
CATSDTRDNNEQFF,TGTGCCACCAGTGATACCCGGGACAACAATGAGCAGTTCTTC,-,TRBV24-1,-,TRBJ2-1
CASSENPGPKEQFF,TGTGCCAGCAGCGAAAATCCAGGGCCAAAGGAGCAGTTCTTC,-,TRBV7-3,-,TRBJ2-1
CSASKTPTATSYEQYF,TGCAGTGCGAGTAAGACTCCGACGGCCACAAGCTACGAGCAGTACTTC,-,TRBV20-1,-,TRBJ2-7
CSVWSTGRNEKLFF,TGCAGCGTATGGAGTACAGGGCGGAATGAAAAACTGTTTTTT,-,TRBV29-1,-,TRBJ1-4
CAISTGTGNGYTF,TGTGCCATCAGTACCGGGACAGGTAATGGCTACACCTTC,TRBD1,TRBV10-3,-,TRBJ1-2
CASSPQGGAYEQYF,TGTGCCAGCAGCCCACAGGGGGGGGCCTACGAGCAGTACTTC,-,TRBV3-1/TRBV3-2,-,TRBJ2-7
CAISESGASYNSPLHF,TGTGCCATCAGTGAGTCGGGGGCTTCCTATAATTCACCCCTCCACTTT,-,TRBV10-3,-,TRBJ1-6
CASRWAQGPYEQYF,TGTGCCAGCAGATGGGCCCAGGGCCCCTACGAGCAGTACTTC,-,TRBV2,-,TRBJ2-7
CASSYSGSVFGEQYF,TGTGCCAGCAGCTATTCCGGGTCGGTCTTCGGCGAGCAGTACTTC,-,TRBV7-8,once,TRBJ2-7
CASSLVQGSDEQYF,TGTGCCAGCAGCCTTGTCCAGGGGAGTGACGAGCAGTACTTC,-,TRBV7-3,-,TRBJ2-7
CASSFGTGLNIQYF,TGTGCCAGCAGTTTCGGGACAGGGCTGAACATTCAGTACTTC,TRBD1,TRBV27,-,TRBJ2-4
CASSVGRQGTNEQFF,TGTGCCAGCAGCGTCGGACGGCAGGGTACGAATGAGCAGTTCTTC,-,TRBV28,-,TRBJ2-1
CASSLTAGIEAFF,TGTGCCAGCAGTTTGACGGCCGGGATTGAAGCTTTCTTT,-,TRBV12-3/TRBV12-4,-,TRBJ1-1
CASKPGDLKDEQYF,TGTGCCAGCAAACCAGGGGATCTAAAGGACGAGCAGTACTTC,-,TRBV27,few,TRBJ2-7
CATSPPGGTDTQYF,TGTGCCACCAGCCCTCCCGGAGGCACAGATACGCAGTATTTT,-,TRBV24-1,-,TRBJ2-3
CASSAGLNTEAFF,TGCGCCAGCAGTGCAGGATTGAACACTGAAGCTTTCTTT,-,TRBV5-1,-,TRBJ1-1
CASSHPDRVNYGYTF,TGTGCCAGCAGCCACCCAGACAGGGTTAACTATGGCTACACCTTC,TRBD1,TRBV4-2,-,TRBJ1-2
CASSAGIVGRQYF,TGTGCCAGCAGCGCGGGTATAGTGGGTCGGCAGTACTTC,-,TRBV7-2,-,TRBJ2-7
CASSYRSGGDYEQYF,TGCGCCAGCAGCTATAGAAGCGGGGGGGACTACGAGCAGTACTTC,TRBD2,TRBV5-1,-,TRBJ2-7
CASSLAGVGANVLTF,TGTGCCAGCAGCTTAGCAGGGGTGGGGGCCAACGTCCTGACTTTC,-,TRBV7-2,few,TRBJ2-6
CASSEQRKGYEQYF,TGTGCCAGCAGTGAACAGCGTAAGGGGTACGAGCAGTACTTC,-,TRBV6-1,-,TRBJ2-7
CASSPPPGGPPVQYF,TGTGCCAGCAGCCCACCGCCCGGGGGGCCCCCGGTGCAGTACTTC,-,TRBV7-9,-,TRBJ2-7
CASSKAAAGELFF,TGTGCCAGCAGCAAAGCTGCGGCCGGGGAGCTGTTTTTT,-,TRBV21-1,-,TRBJ2-2
CASSEASGGAGYEQFF,TGTGCCAGCAGTGAAGCGAGCGGGGGGGCAGGATATGAGCAGTTCTTC,TRBD2,TRBV6-1,-,TRBJ2-1
CAISGLVSETQYF,TGTGCCATCAGCGGACTAGTTTCAGAGACCCAGTACTTC,TRBD2,TRBV10-3,-,TRBJ2-5
CASSPDPRGTQYF,TGTGCCAGCAGTCCAGACCCCCGGGGGACCCAGTACTTC,-,TRBV28,-,TRBJ2-5
CASSLTRDTDNEQFF,TGTGCCAGCAGCCTTACCCGTGACACCGACAATGAGCAGTTCTTC,-,TRBV7-9,-,TRBJ2-1
CASSRDSNSNQPQHF,TGTGCCAGCAGTCGAGACAGCAATAGCAATCAGCCCCAGCATTTT,-,TRBV7-2,-,TRBJ1-5
CASSFLSSGGQGGELFF,TGCGCCAGCAGCTTCCTGAGCAGCGGGGGACAAGGCGGGGAGCTGTTTTTT,TRBD2,TRBV5-1,-,TRBJ2-2
CASSPRTGINQPQHF,TGTGCCAGCAGTCCGCGGACAGGAATTAATCAGCCCCAGCATTTT,TRBD1,TRBV6-5,once,TRBJ1-5
CASSPDRGHGYTF,TGTGCCAGCAGCCCGGACAGGGGGCATGGCTACACCTTC,TRBD1,TRBV5-6,-,TRBJ1-2
CASTPLTGQGRNEQYF,TGCGCCAGCACCCCCCTGACGGGACAGGGCAGGAACGAGCAGTACTTC,TRBD1,TRBV5-1,few,TRBJ2-7
CASSAGRQETQYF,TGTGCCAGTAGTGCCGGCAGGCAAGAGACCCAGTACTTC,-,TRBV19,-,TRBJ2-5